A single sample gave rise to the 30 T cell receptor beta chains below, sequenced in a study of T cells in Graves' hyperthyroidism and ophthalmopathy (dated by TCRdb to the late 2010s). The library came from multiplex PCR. Sequencing took place on an Illumina HiSeq 2000. TCR beta CDR3 regions were amplified from RNA transcripts. The first round of RT-PCR for the TCR CDR3 was performed with the HTBI primer set and the Qiagen OneStep RT-PCR kit. The public reads were reanalyzed by TCRdb: fastp trimming at Q25, MiXCR alignment, in-frame beta chains only. Rows with one shared CDR3 protein collapse into an entry with the most common genes and DNA. Recorded for this sample are approximately 620,000 distinct CDR3 sequences; over 11% of them occurred a single time. In total, the top ten clones hold 5% to 7% of the sample. The material sequenced was blood. The receptors were gathered from a woman in her 30s with Graves' hyperthyroidism that later progressed to Graves' ophthalmopathy.

This clonotype was picked up one time. This may stem from a read error, because a much larger clone lies one nucleotide away. The J gene is TRBJ2-1, the V gene TRBV7-3; 12 positions match TRBD2. Germline V CDR1 and CDR2: SGHTA, FQGTGA. The CDR3 is made up of 13 amino acids. The CDR3 spells CDSSLGLAGPQFF. The CDR3 nucleotides are TGTGACAGCAGCCTAGGACTAGCGGGACCGCAGTTCTTC.

In this sample, this clonotype turned up many times. J is TRBJ1-1 and V is TRBV12-3 or TRBV12-4; D unresolved. Trimming removed 5 bases from V and 9 bases from J, with 13 bases in between. This CDR3 comprises 12 residues. The CDR3 sequence: CASSMAKFQAFF. CDR3 bases: TGTGCCAGCAGTATGGCGAAGTTCCAAGCTTTCTTT.

This chain joins TRBV19 and TRBJ1-6; 10 nucleotides align to TRBD1. CDR1 and CDR2 (germline): LNHDA, SQIVND (reference sequence). The trim removed 6 bases at V and 2 bases at J, leaving 1 base unmatched. There are 15 residues in the CDR3. The CDR3 spells CASSGQGAYNSPLHF. Here the CDR3 DNA reads TGTGCCAGTAGCGGACAGGGGGCCTATAATTCACCCCTCCACTTT. The whole variable domain, remainder taken from reference TRBV19 and TRBJ1-6, is DGGITQSPKYLFRKEGQNVTLSCEQNLNHDAMYWYRQDPGQGLRLIYYSQIVNDFQKGDIAEGYSVSREKKESFPLTVTSAQKNPTAFYLCASSGQGAYNSPLHFGNGTRLTVT.

About this clonotype itself: A much larger clone lies a single base off, so this may be a read error. CDR3 sequence (DNA): TGTGCCACCAGACCAGGACAGGGTGACGAAGCTTACTTT. This encodes CATRPGQGDEAYF. The J gene is TRBJ1-1, the V gene TRBV24-1; 8 bases line up with TRBD1. CDR3 length equals 13 residues. The germline V gene encodes CDR1 KGHDR and CDR2 SFDVKD.

In this sample, this clonotype turned up many times. CDR3 sequence: CASSYGGRYEQYF. CDR3 sequence (DNA): TGTGCCAGCAGTTATGGCGGGAGATACGAGCAGTACTTC. V is TRBV6-2 or TRBV6-3 and J is TRBJ2-7, with 7 bases identical to TRBD2. V shed 3 bases, J shed 4 bases, and the junction held 3 bases outside the gene matches. This CDR3 is built from 13 residues. Germline values: CDR1 MNHEY, CDR2 SVGEGT.

The CDR3 is CASSLGGRTEAFF. The CDR3 DNA reads TGTGCCAGCAGTTTGGGGGGGCGGACTGAAGCTTTCTTT. The V and J genes are TRBV12-3 or TRBV12-4 and TRBJ1-1; tentatively, D is TRBD1 (6 bases). The CDR3 covers 13 residues. Trimming removed 3 bases from V and 5 bases from J, with 10 bases in between.

The chain uses TRBV7-2 and TRBJ2-7; weak D call: TRBD2 (5 bases). Germline-derived CDR1 and CDR2 are SGHTA and FQGNSA. Trimming took off 5 bases at V and 7 bases at J, with 12 bases between the two ends. The CDR3 runs 12 residues. The CDR3 loop is CASSLTREEQYF. CDR3 bases: TGTGCCAGCAGCCTTACTAGGGAAGAGCAGTACTTC.

In its sample, this clonotype was seen a few times. The chain uses TRBV28 and TRBJ1-5; 10 positions match TRBD1. With V trimmed by 4 bases and J by 3 bases, 6 bases remained unmatched. The CDR3 is made up of 16 amino acids. In germline, CDR1 is MDHEN, CDR2 SYDVKM. The CDR3: CASSSSTGGFNQPQHF. The CDR3 DNA follows: TGTGCCAGCAGTTCATCGACAGGGGGCTTCAATCAGCCCCAGCATTTT. The full variable domain, with the rest looked up from reference TRBV28 and TRBJ1-5, is DVKVTQSSRYLVKRTGEKVFLECVQDMDHENMFWYRQDPGLGLRLIYFSYDVKMKEKGDIPEGYSVSREKKERFSLILESASTNQTSMYLCASSSSTGGFNQPQHFGDGTRLSIL.

This clonotype was observed many times. This chain joins TRBV10-3 and TRBJ1-1, with TRBD1 matching over 7 bases. CDR1 and CDR2 from the germline V gene are ENHRY and SYGVKD. This CDR3 is built from 13 residues. Unmatched junction bases numbered 7, after V lost 6 bases and J lost 6 bases. The CDR3 DNA sequence: TGTGCCATCAGCGAAGACAGGGTGCCTGAAGCTTTCTTT. It specifies CAISEDRVPEAFF.

V usage is TRBV6-1 and J usage is TRBJ1-2; TRBD1 matches at 7 bases. There are 15 residues in the CDR3. Germline CDR1 reads MNHNS; CDR2 reads SASEGT. Unmatched junction bases numbered 10, after V lost 6 bases and J lost 3 bases. In nucleotides, the CDR3 is TGTGCCAGCAGCCCCACAGGGGCAGGGGACTATGGCTACACCTTC. Translating gives CASSPTGAGDYGYTF.

This clonotype was seen repeatedly, ten times or more. J is TRBJ2-2 and V is TRBV2, with D tentatively TRBD1 (7 bases). This CDR3 contains 15 residues. Germline V gene lookup returns CDR1 SNHLY and CDR2 FYNNEI. Trimming took off 4 bases at V and 5 bases at J, with 14 bases between the two ends. The CDR3 region has the DNA TGTGCCAGCAGTGGAGCAGGGGGGACTACCGGGGAGCTGTTTTTT. Translation: CASSGAGGTTGELFF.

This chain links TRBV19 with TRBJ2-3; TRBD2 matches 7 bases. Germline lookup yields CDR1 LNHDA and CDR2 SQIVND (reference sequence). Trimming at V came to 4 bases and at J to 1 base, leaving 11 bases not matched to a gene. The CDR3 has 17 amino acids. CDR3 region: CASSTGTWEGRTDTQYF. The CDR3 DNA follows: TGTGCCAGTAGTACAGGGACGTGGGAGGGCCGCACAGATACGCAGTATTTT.

Ten or more counts support this clonotype. V and J are TRBV9 and TRBJ1-1; TRBD1 agrees at 8 bases. Unmatched junction bases numbered 4, after V lost 2 bases and J lost 4 bases. Germline V lookup: CDR1 SGDLS, CDR2 YYNGEE. The CDR3 sequence is 14 residues long. As DNA, the CDR3 is TGTGCCAGCAGCGTCCAGGGGGCGAGCACTGAAGCTTTCTTT. The encoded protein is CASSVQGASTEAFF.

This chain uses TRBV4-3 with TRBJ2-3; TRBD2 agrees at 9 bases. The CDR3 consists of 15 residues. The germline gives CDR1 LGHNA, CDR2 YSLEER. V shed 3 bases and J 6 bases; nucleotides not matched to a gene: 7. For the CDR3, the DNA is TGCGCCAGCAGCCAGACTAGCGGCTATTTGGATACGCAGTATTTT. It yields the protein CASSQTSGYLDTQYF.

This rearrangement joins TRBV2 to TRBJ2-7, with TRBD1 matching over 10 bases. The CDR3 covers 14 residues. Germline loops: CDR1 SNHLY, CDR2 FYNNEI. Losses at the gene ends were 7 bases for V and 3 bases for J; bases not matched to a gene: 6. CDR3 coding DNA: TGTGCCAGCAAATCGACAGGGGGCATCTACGAGCAGTACTTC. Encoded protein: CASKSTGGIYEQYF.

This clonotype was observed at least ten times. The chain uses TRBV7-3 and TRBJ2-1, with TRBD1 matching 8 bases. The ends lost 5 bases at V and 0 bases at J; junction bases unmatched: 3. Germline CDR1 SGHTA, CDR2 FQGTGA. This CDR3 has 15 residues. The CDR3 here is CASSPTGDSYNEQFF. As DNA, the CDR3 is TGTGCCAGCAGCCCGACAGGGGACTCCTACAATGAGCAGTTCTTC.

This clonotype was observed many times. This rearrangement joins TRBV28 to TRBJ1-1; D is ambiguous. The germline V gene has CDR1 MDHEN and CDR2 SYDVKM. Trimming shortened V by 5 bases and J by 6 bases, and 19 bases separated the two germline ends. The CDR3 is made up of 15 amino acids. The CDR3 region has the DNA TGTGCCAGCAGTGAAGAGACGTCACACGGCTCTGAAGCTTTCTTT. As protein: CASSEETSHGSEAFF.

This clonotype was seen only a few times. The J gene is TRBJ1-4, the V gene TRBV4-1; D not resolved. The CDR3 covers 16 residues. V lost 4 bases and J 0 bases, leaving 12 bases between the germline ends. The germline V gene has CDR1 MGHRA and CDR2 YSYEKL. The CDR3 here is CASSPVAPATNEKLFF. As DNA, the CDR3 is TGCGCCAGCAGCCCCGTTGCGCCCGCAACTAATGAAAAACTGTTTTTT.

The table lists this clonotype with many counts. This sequence joins TRBV2 and TRBJ2-5; 8 nucleotides agree with TRBD1. The CDR3 sequence is 15 residues long. Trimming cost V 1 base and J 7 bases; bases outside gene matches: 8. Germline loops: CDR1 SNHLY, CDR2 FYNNEI. CDR3 sequence (DNA): TGTGCCAGCAGTGAAGGGGACAGGTTTTTGTCGACCCAGTACTTC. As protein: CASSEGDRFLSTQYF. Combining the CDR3 with reference TRBV2 and TRBJ2-5 gives the whole variable domain EPEVTQTPSHQVTQMGQEVILRCVPISNHLYFYWYRQILGQKVEFLVSFYNNEISEKSEIFDDQFSVERPDGSNFTLKIRSTKLEDSAMYFCASSEGDRFLSTQYFGPGTRLLVL.

At least ten counts were recorded for this clonotype. V and J are TRBV4-1 and TRBJ2-7; 8 nucleotides match TRBD1. The V gene end was trimmed by 1 base and the J gene end by 3 bases; junction bases not matched to a gene: 8. The CDR3 has 16 residues. Germline CDR1 reads MGHRA; CDR2 reads YSYEKL. This CDR3 reads CASSQGPGQGRYEQYF. CDR3 nucleotide sequence: TGCGCCAGCAGCCAAGGGCCTGGACAGGGTCGCTACGAGCAGTACTTC.

The gene calls are TRBV4-2 and TRBJ1-4, with 7 nucleotides matching TRBD1. V shed 1 base and J 4 bases; nucleotides not matched to a gene: 3. The CDR3 totals 15 residues. Germline V gene data show CDR1 as LGHNA and CDR2 as YNFKEQ. The CDR3 loop reads CASSQGRGVNEKLFF. The CDR3 DNA reads as TGTGCCAGCAGCCAAGGCAGGGGGGTTAATGAAAAACTGTTTTTT.

Worth noting for this clonotype: This may be a read error: a much more frequent sequence differs by one nucleotide. The rearrangement links TRBV27 to TRBJ1-1; D not certain. With 4 bases removed from V and 6 bases from J, the gap between germline ends came to 3 bases. CDR1 and CDR2 (germline): MNHEY, SMNVEV (reference sequence). The CDR3 has 10 residues. CDR3: CASSYPEAFF. The CDR3 bases are TGTGCCAGCAGTTACCCTGAAGCTTTCTTT.

This clonotype was recorded at least ten times. CDR3 bases: TGTGCCAGCAGCCAGGGGGGGGGGCGGGACACTGAAGCTTTCTTT. It is translated as CASSQGGGRDTEAFF. This chain connects TRBV28 to TRBJ1-1; 7 positions agree with TRBD1. V was clipped by 6 bases and J by 3 bases; unmatched bases: 10. The CDR3 spans 15 residues. Germline V gene data show CDR1 as MDHEN and CDR2 as SYDVKM.

This rearrangement joins TRBV4-2 to TRBJ2-1; D might be TRBD1 or TRBD2, each matching 6 bases. Germline V gene data show CDR1 as LGHNA and CDR2 as YNFKEQ. Trimming took 4 bases from V and 9 from J, leaving 22 bases between them. CDR3 size: 16 residues. The CDR3 sequence: CASSLQAGLGGGEQFF. The CDR3 nucleotides read TGTGCCAGCAGCCTGCAGGCGGGATTAGGAGGGGGTGAGCAGTTCTTC.

Ten or more counts support this clonotype. The rearrangement joins TRBV19 to TRBJ2-2; D is undetermined. Germline-derived CDR1 and CDR2 are LNHDA and SQIVND (reference sequence). V was cut by 7 bases and J by 7 bases, with 13 bases left in between. This CDR3 spans 13 amino acids. The DNA for the CDR3 is TGTGCCAGTATGTCTCGGGCGCACGGGGAGCTGTTTTTT. Translation gives CASMSRAHGELFF.

This clonotype was detected once. A much larger clone lies a single base off, so this may be a read error. This chain links TRBV4-3 with TRBJ1-4; D not resolved. Looked up from germline, CDR1 is LGHNA and CDR2 is YSLEER. This CDR3 contains 15 residues. CDR3 region: CASSQDSTRGEKLSF. The CDR3 DNA is TGCGCCAGCAGCCAAGATTCGACTCGCGGTGAAAAACTGTCTTTT.

This clonotype has a count of ten or more. The chain uses TRBV15 and TRBJ1-4; 7 nucleotides align to TRBD1. With V trimmed by 4 bases and J by 0 bases, 2 bases remained unmatched. The germline V gene has CDR1 LNHNV and CDR2 YYDKDF (reference sequence). This CDR3 is 15 amino acids long. The DNA of the CDR3 is TGTGCCACCAGCACTGACAGGGCAACTAATGAAAAACTGTTTTTT. Protein: CATSTDRATNEKLFF. The whole variable domain, remainder taken from reference TRBV15 and TRBJ1-4, is DAMVIQNPRYQVTQFGKPVTLSCSQTLNHNVMYWYQQKSSQAPKLLFHYYDKDFNNEADTPDNFQSRRPNTSFCFLDIRSPGLGDTAMYLCATSTDRATNEKLFFGSGTQLSVL.

This clonotype was seen only a few times. The J gene is TRBJ2-2, the V gene TRBV6-2 or TRBV6-3, with D maybe TRBD1 (6 bases). CDR3 length: 17 residues. The germline V and J ends were trimmed by 6 bases and 1 base, with 18 bases remaining between them. Germline CDR1 reads MNHEY; CDR2 reads SVGEGT. In DNA form, the CDR3 reads TGTGCCAGCAGCCGAATACCGGGACACTTGAACACCGGGGAGCTGTTTTTT. Amino acid sequence: CASSRIPGHLNTGELFF.

The chain recombines TRBV29-1 with TRBJ1-2, with D tentatively TRBD1 (5 bases). This CDR3 comprises 13 residues. V was clipped by 4 bases and J by 3 bases, with 12 bases between them. In germline, CDR1 is SQVTM, CDR2 ANQGSEA. CDR3 protein: CSVGGGEDYGYTF. In nucleotides, the CDR3 is TGCAGCGTTGGTGGGGGGGAGGACTATGGCTACACCTTC.

This clonotype was found many times. The V and J genes are TRBV10-3 and TRBJ2-5; 10 bases fit TRBD1. The ends lost 5 bases at V and 2 bases at J; junction bases unmatched: 2. The CDR3 extends over 14 amino acids. CDR1 and CDR2 (germline): ENHRY, SYGVKD. The CDR3 here is CAISPGQGQETQYF. CDR3 sequence (DNA): TGTGCCATCAGTCCGGGACAGGGGCAAGAGACCCAGTACTTC.